This T cell receptor beta chain was profiled in a study of blood T cell repertoires in COVID-19. Study information: Acute and convalescent COVID-19 samples came from the United States, Italy and Spain. Sources were T cells, B-cell-depleted T cells, or PBMCs; the material itself was cDNA or gDNA.

J was trimmed by 7 bases and V by 8 bases; bases with no gene match: 11. The CDR3 runs to 14 residues. Germline assignment: CDR1 SGHTA and CDR2 FQGNSA. Authors' analysis steps: Nucleated cell number was recorded as an estimate derived from reference gene primer amplification. TCRdb's copy holds only in-frame clones and misses some; the assay was immunoSEQ multiplex PCR. That table gives V, J and clone size, and the DNA gave D and trimming. The data hold about 170,000 clones, with about 87% observed a single time. The TCR originated in a woman aged 45-65 years with acute or convalescent COVID-19. J is TRBJ2-7 and V is TRBV7-2; 10 positions agree with TRBD2. The sequencing input was peripheral blood. CDR3 region: CASSRSGGASEQYF. CDR3 coding DNA: TGTGCCAGCTCTCGGAGCGGGGGGGCATCGGAGCAGTACTTC.